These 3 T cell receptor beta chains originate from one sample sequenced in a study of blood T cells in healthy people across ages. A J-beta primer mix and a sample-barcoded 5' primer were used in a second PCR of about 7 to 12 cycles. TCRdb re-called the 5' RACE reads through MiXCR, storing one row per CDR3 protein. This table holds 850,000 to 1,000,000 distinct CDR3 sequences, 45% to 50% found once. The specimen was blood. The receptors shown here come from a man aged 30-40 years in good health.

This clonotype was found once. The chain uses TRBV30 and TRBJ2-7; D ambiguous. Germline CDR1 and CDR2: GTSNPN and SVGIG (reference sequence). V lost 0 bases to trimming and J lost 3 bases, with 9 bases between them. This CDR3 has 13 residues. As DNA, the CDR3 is TGTGCCTGGAGTGTTAACACGATCTACGAGCAGTACTTC. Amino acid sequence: CAWSVNTIYEQYF.

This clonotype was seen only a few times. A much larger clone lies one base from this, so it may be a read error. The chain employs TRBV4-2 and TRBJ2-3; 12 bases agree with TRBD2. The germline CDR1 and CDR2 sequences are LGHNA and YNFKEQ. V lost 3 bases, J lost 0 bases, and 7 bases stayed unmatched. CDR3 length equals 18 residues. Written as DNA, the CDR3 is TGTGCCAGCAGCCACCGGACTAGCGGGGTCCTTAGCACAGATACGCAGTATTTT. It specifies CASSHRTSGVLSTDTQYF.

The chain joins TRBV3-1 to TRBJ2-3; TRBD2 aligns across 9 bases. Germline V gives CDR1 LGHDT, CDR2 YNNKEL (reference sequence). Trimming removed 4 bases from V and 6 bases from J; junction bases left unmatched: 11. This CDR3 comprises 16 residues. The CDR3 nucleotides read TGTGCCAGCAGCCCACTTTATAGCGGGGGAGCCGATACGCAGTATTTT. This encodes CASSPLYSGGADTQYF.